This T cell receptor beta chain came from a study of blood T cell repertoires in COVID-19. Study background: The study drew acute and convalescent COVID-19 samples from the United States, Italy and Spain. PBMCs, B-cell-depleted T cells, or T cells provided the cDNA or gDNA that made up the material.

Germline-derived CDR1 and CDR2 are SGHAT and FQDESV (reference sequence). CDR3 length equals 14 residues. Trimming stripped 6 bases from V and 6 bases from J, with 17 bases between. In the original workflow: For nucleated cells, counts were estimated from reference gene primer amplification. Method: immunoSEQ multiplex PCR; TCRdb's copy keeps in-frame clones and lacks some. The V and J calls and the clone size are those of that table, but D and trimming were determined from the DNA. The sample consists of 150,000 to 190,000 clones, under 85% of them appearing once. Sample: peripheral blood. The V call is TRBV11-1, the J call TRBJ1-1; the D is unclear. The sequence came from a woman over 75 with acute or convalescent COVID-19. CDR3 sequence: CASRGRGKFAEAFF. The CDR3 DNA reads as TGTGCCAGCAGAGGCCGGGGAAAATTCGCTGAAGCTTTCTTT. The variable domain in full, completed from reference TRBV11-1 and TRBJ1-1, reads EAEVAQSPRYKITEKSQAVAFWCDPISGHATLYWYRQILGQGPELLVQFQDESVVDDSQLPKDRFSAERLKGVDSTLKIQPAELGDSAMYLCASRGRGKFAEAFFGQGTRLTVV.